The 14 T cell receptor beta chains given below trace back to one sample, sequenced in a study of blood T cells in healthy people across ages. It was with a sample-barcoded 5' primer and a J-beta primer mix that a second PCR of roughly 7 to 12 cycles was run. Each CDR3 protein is one row after TCRdb ran MiXCR on the 5' RACE reads. This table holds about 1.8 million distinct CDR3 sequences, about 50% found once. The sample was blood. The receptors shown here come from a middle-aged woman in good health.

This clonotype was seen only a few times. The chain uses TRBV7-9 and TRBJ2-7, with no clear D. V gave up 1 base and J gave up 4 bases, with 17 bases separating them. Germline V gives CDR1 SEHNR, CDR2 FQNEAQ (reference sequence). This CDR3 region has 16 residues. This CDR3 reads CASSLVTAGRQYEQYF. The CDR3 DNA reads TGTGCCAGCAGCTTAGTAACTGCTGGCAGACAATACGAGCAGTACTTC.

The chain has TRBV28 and TRBJ1-4; D gene ambiguous. The ends were cut back, 1 base at V and 4 bases at J, with 10 bases in the middle. From germline, CDR1 is MDHEN and CDR2 SYDVKM. The CDR3 is made up of 15 amino acids. The CDR3 DNA reads as TGTGCCAGCAGTTTATCCCAAGGTCTTAATGAAAAACTGTTTTTT. Protein sequence: CASSLSQGLNEKLFF.

This clonotype has more than one count but fewer than ten. The chain couples TRBV21-1 to TRBJ2-7; the table calls TRBD1, which could not be checked here. TRBV21-1 is described as a pseudogene. This CDR3 has 18 residues. CDR3 DNA: TGTGCCAGCAGCAAAAAATGCGTCCGACAGTGCAGCTCCTACGAGCAGTACTTC. The encoded protein is CASSKKCVRQCSSYEQYF.

V usage is TRBV27 and J usage is TRBJ2-7; no reliable D call. The CDR3 sequence is 16 residues long. The germline gives CDR1 MNHEY, CDR2 SMNVEV (reference sequence). Trimming pared 4 bases from V and 2 bases from J, leaving 18 bases between. For the CDR3, the DNA is TGTGCCAGCAGTTCGGACCGGAAAGGGCGGACCTACGAGCAGTACTTC. Amino acids: CASSSDRKGRTYEQYF.

As for this clonotype: A much more abundant neighbour one base away suggests this may be a read error. The chain joins TRBV5-1 to TRBJ2-1; no clear D gene. Germline CDR1 SGHRS, CDR2 YFSETQ. Between the trimmed V and J ends, which lost 0 bases and 0 bases, there was a span of 7 bases. This CDR3 comprises 15 residues. The CDR3: CASSLEMSSYNEQFF. CDR3 coding DNA: TGCGCCAGCAGCTTGGAGATGAGCTCCTACAATGAGCAGTTCTTC.

This clonotype was recorded a few times. The chain recombines TRBV5-1 with TRBJ1-4, with D unresolved. The germline V gene encodes CDR1 SGHRS and CDR2 YFSETQ. This CDR3 region has 14 residues. Trimming took off 5 bases at V and 4 bases at J, with 12 bases between the two ends. The DNA for the CDR3 is TGCGCCAGCAGAACACTGACGGGTAATGAAAAACTGTTTTTT. Protein: CASRTLTGNEKLFF.

This clonotype was counted between two and nine times. The chain has TRBV6-6 and TRBJ2-3; D remains ambiguous. Germline-derived CDR1 and CDR2 are MNHNY and SVGAGI (reference sequence). The CDR3 contains 11 residues. V shed 6 bases and J shed 5 bases, with 6 bases lying between them. CDR3 bases: TGTGCCAGCAGGCTGGTAGATACGCAGTATTTT. Residues: CASRLVDTQYF.

V gene TRBV6-1 combines with J gene TRBJ2-4; tentative D call: TRBD1 (6 bases). TRBJ2-5 explains the end of the DNA better; the J call may be wrong. CDR1 is MNHNS and CDR2 is SASEGT in the germline V gene. The length of the CDR3 is 20 residues. CDR3: CASSHLRANRDNLIEETQYF. The CDR3 DNA is TGTGCCAGCAGTCATCTACGGGCGAACCGGGACAACTTAATAGAAGAGACCCAGTACTTC.

This clonotype was seen only a few times. The chain joins TRBV27 to TRBJ2-7; unclear D gene. Per germline, CDR1 MNHEY and CDR2 SMNVEV (reference sequence). This CDR3 region has 15 residues. Trimming pared 1 base from V and 3 bases from J, leaving 13 bases between. The DNA for the CDR3 is TGTGCCAGCAGTTTATTTTATAAGGGAAGCTACGAGCAGTACTTC. Translated, it gives CASSLFYKGSYEQYF.

The V and J genes are TRBV6-1 and TRBJ1-5, with TRBD1 matching over 10 bases. CDR3 length: 15 residues. V was clipped by 8 bases and J by 6 bases; unmatched bases: 10. Germline V gene lookup returns CDR1 MNHNS and CDR2 SASEGT. CDR3: CASRSTGGNRQPQHF. CDR3 DNA: TGTGCCAGCCGATCGACAGGGGGCAATCGTCAGCCCCAGCATTTT.

This clonotype has only a few counts. The chain employs TRBV25-1 and TRBJ2-4, with a tentative D call TRBD1 (5 bases). The CDR3 runs to 13 residues. Germline V CDR1 and CDR2: MGHDK, SYGVNS. The V end lost 3 bases, the J end lost 8 bases, and 11 bases lay between the germline ends. In DNA, the CDR3 is TGTGCCAGCAGTGACAGGGCGATTGACATTCAGTACTTC. This gives the protein CASSDRAIDIQYF.

This clonotype was counted between two and nine times. The rearrangement uses TRBV4-3 and TRBJ2-3; TRBD1 is a possible D gene (6 bases). Germline assignment: CDR1 LGHNA and CDR2 YSLEER. The CDR3 loop spans 15 amino acids. V was clipped by 1 base and J by 2 bases, with 10 bases between them. The CDR3 region has the DNA TGCGCCAGCAGCCAAGCAGGGGAACTCACAGATACGCAGTATTTT. It codes for CASSQAGELTDTQYF.

The gene calls are TRBV28 and TRBJ1-1, with D perhaps TRBD1 (5 bases). CDR1 and CDR2 from the germline V gene are MDHEN and SYDVKM. CDR3 length: 15 residues. Trimming stripped 7 bases from V and 4 bases from J, with 19 bases between. The CDR3 sequence is CASTQSRGAPTEAFF. The CDR3 DNA follows: TGTGCCAGCACTCAATCGAGAGGGGCGCCCACTGAAGCTTTCTTT.

The rearrangement joins TRBV20-1 to TRBJ1-2; possible D gene TRBD1, 5 bases. CDR1 DFQATT and CDR2 SNEGSKA come from the germline V gene (reference sequence). The CDR3 has 13 residues. Between the trimmed V and J ends, which lost 3 bases and 6 bases, there was a span of 14 bases. CDR3 sequence reads: CSARAQGLDGYTF. The CDR3 coding sequence is TGCAGTGCTAGGGCGCAGGGTCTGGATGGCTACACCTTC.